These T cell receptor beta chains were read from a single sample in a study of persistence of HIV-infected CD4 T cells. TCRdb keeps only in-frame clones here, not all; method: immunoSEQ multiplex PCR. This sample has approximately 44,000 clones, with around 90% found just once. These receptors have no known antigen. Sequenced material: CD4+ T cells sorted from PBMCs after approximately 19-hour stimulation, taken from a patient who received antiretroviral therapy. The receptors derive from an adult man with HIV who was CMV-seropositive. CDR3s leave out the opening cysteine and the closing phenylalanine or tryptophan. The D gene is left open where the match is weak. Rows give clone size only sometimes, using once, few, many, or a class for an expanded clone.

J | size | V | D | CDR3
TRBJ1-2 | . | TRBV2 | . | ASTYDGPLYGYT
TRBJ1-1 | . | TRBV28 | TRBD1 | ASSLVQGSSEAF
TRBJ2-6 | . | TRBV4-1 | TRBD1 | ASSQPGQLYSGANVLT
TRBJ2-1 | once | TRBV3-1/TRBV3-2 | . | ASSQTRGEQF
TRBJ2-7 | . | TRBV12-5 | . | ASGLDRRAGEQY
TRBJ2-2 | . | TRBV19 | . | ASRTTGARLTGELF
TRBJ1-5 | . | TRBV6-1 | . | ASSDRANQPQH
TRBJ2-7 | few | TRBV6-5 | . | ATRQRDSYEQY
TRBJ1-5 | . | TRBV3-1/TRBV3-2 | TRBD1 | ASSLGQATHQPQH
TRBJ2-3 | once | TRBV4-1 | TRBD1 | ASSQQPGQGTDTQY
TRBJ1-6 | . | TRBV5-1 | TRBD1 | ASRTAGQGPEPLH
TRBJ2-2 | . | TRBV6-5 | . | ASRLGTQNTGELF
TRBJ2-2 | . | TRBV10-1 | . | ASSAVRDTGELF
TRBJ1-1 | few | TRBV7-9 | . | ASSHFSSTEAF
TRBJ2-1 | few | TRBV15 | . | ATSRGTSQIYNEQF
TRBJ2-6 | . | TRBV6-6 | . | ASSIYSTGANVLT